The 26 T cell receptor beta chains listed next were all sequenced from one sample in a study of blood T cell repertoires in COVID-19. TCRdb keeps only in-frame clones here, not all; method: immunoSEQ multiplex PCR. Here the sample spans approximately 92,000 clones, 85% being singletons. The specimen sequenced was peripheral blood. The receptors shown here come from a man aged 50 to 59 with acute or convalescent COVID-19.

This clone appeared once. V is TRBV7-9 and J is TRBJ2-3; a possible D gene is TRBD1 (5 bases). The germline V and J ends were trimmed by 1 base and 3 bases, with 8 bases remaining between them. Germline loops: CDR1 SEHNR, CDR2 FQNEAQ (reference sequence). There are 14 residues in the CDR3. This chain's CDR3 is CASSLGPGTDTQYF. CDR3 sequence (DNA): TGTGCCAGCAGCTTAGGCCCAGGGACAGATACGCAGTATTTT.

The chain links TRBV19 to TRBJ1-1; D is undetermined. Between the trimmed V and J ends, which lost 8 bases and 5 bases, there was a span of 15 bases. The CDR3 covers 13 residues. The V gene's germline CDR1 is LNHDA and CDR2 SQIVND (reference sequence). Here the CDR3 reads CASSARGWTEAFF. Written as DNA, the CDR3 is TGTGCCAGTTCGGCAAGAGGCTGGACTGAAGCTTTCTTT. The full variable domain, with the rest looked up from reference TRBV19 and TRBJ1-1, is DGGITQSPKYLFRKEGQNVTLSCEQNLNHDAMYWYRQDPGQGLRLIYYSQIVNDFQKGDIAEGYSVSREKKESFPLTVTSAQKNPTAFYLCASSARGWTEAFFGQGTRLTVV.

The J gene is TRBJ2-6, the V gene TRBV28; 9 bases align to TRBD1. V dropped 6 bases and J dropped 3; count of bases not matched to a gene: 9. The CDR3 extends over 17 amino acids. The V gene's germline CDR1 is MDHEN and CDR2 SYDVKM. This chain's CDR3 is CASSPGQGTGGANVLTF. CDR3 bases: TGTGCCAGCAGCCCGGGACAGGGAACTGGTGGGGCCAACGTCCTGACTTTC.

The CDR3, as DNA: TGTGCCAGCTCACCTCGACAGGGGATGGCTGGGGCCAACGTCCTGACTTTC. This translates into CASSPRQGMAGANVLTF. The chain employs TRBV18 and TRBJ2-6; 8 bases line up with TRBD1. Trimming removed 3 bases from V and 2 bases from J; junction bases left unmatched: 6. This CDR3 region has 17 residues. In germline, CDR1 is KGHSH, CDR2 LQKENI.

V usage is TRBV10-3 and J usage is TRBJ2-3; 8 nucleotides agree with TRBD2. J gave up 1 base and V 8 bases, and 5 bases lay outside the gene matches. This CDR3 spans 14 amino acids. CDR1 and CDR2 from the germline V gene are ENHRY and SYGVKD. The CDR3 nucleotides are TGTGCCATCGAGCGGGAGTTCGGCACAGATACGCAGTATTTT. This codes for CAIEREFGTDTQYF.

The chain carries TRBV30 and TRBJ2-7; no firm D call. Trimming removed 0 bases at V and 7 bases at J, with 7 bases between. The CDR3 spans 11 residues. CDR1 GTSNPN and CDR2 SVGIG come from the germline V gene (reference sequence). CDR3 in DNA: TGTGCCTGGAGTGTAGAAGAGGAGCAGTACTTC. It encodes CAWSVEEEQYF.

The chain has TRBV6-5 and TRBJ2-4; TRBD1 is a possible D gene (6 bases). The germline gives CDR1 MNHEY, CDR2 SVGAGI. The CDR3 consists of 15 residues. V lost 6 bases and J lost 0, with 12 bases in between. CDR3 sequence (DNA): TGTGCCAGCAGCCTCGGGACAACAGCCAAAAACATTCAGTACTTC. Its translation: CASSLGTTAKNIQYF.

This chain's CDR3 is CATSVLRTGSLTGYTSFAKNIQYF. The CDR3 DNA reads as TGTGCCACCAGTGTACTTAGAACGGGATCTCTTACAGGGTATACGAGTTTCGCCAAAAACATTCAGTACTTC. The gene calls are TRBV24-1 and TRBJ2-4; tentative D call: TRBD1 (6 bases). Germline-derived CDR1 and CDR2 are KGHDR and SFDVKD. There are 24 residues in the CDR3. Trimming took off 5 bases at V and 1 base at J, with 38 bases between the two ends.

This rearrangement joins TRBV5-6 to TRBJ1-5; D uncertain. Trimming left V 0 bases short and J 1 base short, with 8 bases between. The CDR3 contains 15 residues. Germline-derived CDR1 and CDR2 are SGHDT and YYEEEE. The CDR3 DNA follows: TGTGCCAGCAGCTTGGACAGTTTAAGCAATCAGCCCCAGCATTTT. This gives the protein CASSLDSLSNQPQHF.

This clone showed up just a few times. This chain connects TRBV14 to TRBJ2-1; 15 bases align to TRBD2. The CDR3 totals 18 residues. Germline trimming cut 2 bases from V and 5 bases from J; bases unmatched to any gene: 7. The V gene's germline CDR1 is SGHDN and CDR2 FVKESK. CDR3 region: CASSQRTGLAGGDNEQFF. The CDR3 bases are TGTGCCAGCAGCCAAAGAACGGGACTAGCGGGAGGAGACAATGAGCAGTTCTTC.

This sequence joins TRBV27 and TRBJ2-4; D is unclear. Trimming pared 5 bases from V and 8 bases from J, leaving 13 bases between. Germline assignment: CDR1 MNHEY and CDR2 SMNVEV (reference sequence). The CDR3 loop spans 13 amino acids. This CDR3 is CASSMGSLDIQYF. The DNA for the CDR3 is TGTGCCAGCAGTATGGGCTCTTTGGACATTCAGTACTTC.

V gene TRBV21-1 combines with J gene TRBJ1-5; TRBD1, as called in the table, went unchecked against the DNA. TRBV21-1 is a documented pseudogene. This CDR3 contains 18 residues. DNA of the CDR3: TGTGCCAGCAGCAAAGGGTGCCCAGGGGGTGGAAGCAATCAGCCCCAGCATTTT. It encodes CASSKGCPGGGSNQPQHF.

In its sample, this clone was seen a few times. The chain links TRBV13 to TRBJ2-7, with TRBD2 identical over 10 bases. The CDR3 sequence is 14 residues long. Trimming cost V 2 bases and J 4 bases; bases outside gene matches: 2. Germline CDR1 is PRHDT and CDR2 is FYEKMQ (reference sequence). The CDR3 here is CASSLRTSGYEQYF. The CDR3 nucleotides are TGTGCCAGCAGCTTACGGACTAGCGGTTACGAGCAGTACTTC.

The chain links TRBV24-1 to TRBJ1-3, with 8 bases aligning to TRBD1. The V gene's germline CDR1 is KGHDR and CDR2 SFDVKD. With 8 bases clipped from V and 8 bases from J, the junction kept 7 bases outside the gene matches. This CDR3 comprises 13 residues. The DNA of the CDR3 is TGTGCCACCACCGGGACAGGTCCCTACACCATATATTTT. Its translation is CATTGTGPYTIYF.

V and J are TRBV4-1 and TRBJ2-2; D is perhaps TRBD1 (6 bases). The V and J ends lost 0 bases and 7 bases respectively, with 9 bases between them. In germline, CDR1 is MGHRA, CDR2 YSYEKL. The CDR3 is 14 residues long. CDR3 nucleotides: TGCGCCAGCAGCCAAGATATGGACAGCGGGGAGCTGTTTTTT. This translates into CASSQDMDSGELFF.

This clone showed up just a few times. The chain couples TRBV18 to TRBJ2-3; D ambiguous. V lost 2 bases and J lost 2, with 14 bases in between. Germline V gene data show CDR1 as KGHSH and CDR2 as LQKENI. This CDR3 comprises 16 residues. Here the CDR3 DNA reads TGTGCCAGCTCACCATTAAGTTTCAGTGACACAGATACGCAGTATTTT. Translated, it gives CASSPLSFSDTDTQYF. The full variable domain, completed using reference TRBV18 and TRBJ2-3, is NAGVMQNPRHLVRRRGQEARLRCSPMKGHSHVYWYRQLPEEGLKFMVYLQKENIIDESGMPKERFSAEFPKEGPSILRIQQVVRGDSAAYFCASSPLSFSDTDTQYFGPGTRLTVL.

The rearrangement links TRBV29-1 to TRBJ2-2; D is possibly TRBD2 (7 bases). Per the germline V gene, CDR1 is SQVTM and CDR2 is ANQGSEA. CDR3 length: 16 amino acids. Trimming pared 4 bases from V and 7 bases from J, leaving 22 bases between. In DNA, the CDR3 is TGCAGCGTTGCTTCCCCAGCGGGACACGAAGGCGGGGAGCTGTTTTTT. Translated, it gives CSVASPAGHEGGELFF.

The genes are TRBV5-6 and TRBJ2-7, with a possible D match to TRBD1 (5 bases). This CDR3 region has 15 residues. V was trimmed by 1 base and J by 7 bases, leaving 18 bases between them. The germline gives CDR1 SGHDT, CDR2 YYEEEE. For the CDR3, the DNA is TGTGCCAGCAGCTTGTTTGGGTCAAGGCAGGGAGAGCAGTACTTC. Translated: CASSLFGSRQGEQYF.

This clone came up once. The chain links TRBV5-1 to TRBJ2-1, with D tentatively TRBD2 (7 bases). Trimming pared 4 bases from V and 9 bases from J, leaving 17 bases between. CDR1 is SGHRS and CDR2 is YFSETQ in the germline V gene. CDR3 size: 14 residues. The CDR3 sequence is CASSPGTTGSEQFF. DNA for the CDR3: TGCGCCAGCAGCCCCGGGACTACAGGGAGTGAGCAGTTCTTC.

The chain combines TRBV4-2 with TRBJ2-7, with TRBD2 matching 7 bases. The CDR3 sequence is 17 residues long. The trim removed 1 base at V and 3 bases at J, leaving 12 bases unmatched. In germline, CDR1 is LGHNA, CDR2 YNFKEQ. The CDR3 DNA reads TGTGCCAGCAGCCAAGCCTCCTCGGGCGGGGGTGGCTACGAGCAGTACTTC. Translated: CASSQASSGGGGYEQYF.

The V and J genes are TRBV10-3 and TRBJ2-2, with no clear D. V lost 5 bases and J 4 bases, leaving 8 bases between the germline ends. Germline CDR1 ENHRY, CDR2 SYGVKD. The CDR3 is made up of 13 amino acids. This chain's CDR3 is CAISLEATGELFF. As DNA, the CDR3 is TGTGCCATCAGTCTAGAGGCCACCGGGGAGCTGTTTTTT.

V and J are TRBV29-1 and TRBJ2-7, with 9 bases fitting TRBD1. Germline CDR1 SQVTM, CDR2 ANQGSEA. With 2 bases clipped from V and 2 bases from J, the junction kept 4 bases outside the gene matches. This CDR3 spans 14 amino acids. This CDR3 reads CSVERTGATYEQYF. CDR3 nucleotides: TGCAGCGTTGAACGGACAGGGGCTACCTACGAGCAGTACTTC.

The V call is TRBV5-1, the J call TRBJ2-7, with TRBD2 as a possible D gene (6 bases). Germline CDR1 SGHRS, CDR2 YFSETQ. The CDR3 length is 13 residues. Trimming shortened V by 0 bases and J by 6 bases, and 10 bases separated the two germline ends. The CDR3 sequence is CASSLAGGTEQYF. Written as DNA, the CDR3 is TGCGCCAGCAGCTTGGCCGGAGGGACCGAGCAGTACTTC.

This chain connects TRBV4-3 to TRBJ2-7, with 11 bases fitting TRBD1. Trimming removed 1 base from V and 2 bases from J; junction bases left unmatched: 4. Germline-derived CDR1 and CDR2 are LGHNA and YSLEER. The length of the CDR3 is 16 residues. The CDR3 sequence: CASSQGRGQGAYEQYF. Written as DNA, the CDR3 is TGCGCCAGCAGCCAAGGGAGGGGACAGGGGGCCTACGAGCAGTACTTC.

This clone was seen a few times. The chain joins TRBV18 to TRBJ2-1; a possible D gene is TRBD2 (7 bases). Trimming stripped 0 bases from V and 4 bases from J, with 22 bases between. This CDR3 is 19 amino acids long. Per the germline V gene, CDR1 is KGHSH and CDR2 is LQKENI. This chain's CDR3 is CASSPPGSSGGGVYNEQFF. Here the CDR3 DNA reads TGTGCCAGCTCACCACCCGGCTCTAGCGGAGGGGGGGTGTACAATGAGCAGTTCTTC.

This chain's CDR3 is CASSSTTPVSGNTIYF. CDR3 bases: TGTGCCAGCAGTTCAACGACACCAGTCTCTGGAAACACCATATATTTT. V and J are TRBV6-5 and TRBJ1-3; D not certain. There are 16 residues in the CDR3. The V gene lost 4 bases and the J gene lost 0 bases, with 13 bases spanning the gap. Germline V CDR1 and CDR2: MNHEY, SVGAGI.